These 28 T cell receptor beta chains share one sample of origin, sequenced in a study of blood T cell repertoires in COVID-19. Assay: immunoSEQ multiplex PCR; the TCRdb copy retains only in-frame clones and omits some. The table has 250,000 to 350,000 clones, more than 75% seen once; the top ten hold 6.5% to 9.5%. The material sequenced was peripheral blood. The receptors were gathered from a woman aged 45 to 65 who had recovered from COVID-19.

The chain couples TRBV14 to TRBJ2-2; tentative D call: TRBD2 (7 bases). Per the germline V gene, CDR1 is SGHDN and CDR2 is FVKESK. V was shortened by 3 bases and J by 6 bases, with 11 bases between the two germline ends. This CDR3 contains 14 residues. CDR3 sequence reads: CASSHGGLAGELFF. Here the CDR3 DNA reads TGTGCCAGCAGCCACGGGGGGCTAGCCGGGGAGCTGTTTTTT.

V gene TRBV5-1 combines with J gene TRBJ1-1; D is ambiguous. Germline assignment: CDR1 SGHRS and CDR2 YFSETQ. The CDR3 runs to 15 residues. V was clipped by 0 bases and J by 1 base, with 10 bases between them. CDR3 sequence (DNA): TGCGCCAGCAGCTTGGATGGGAGAGAGAACACTGAAGCTTTCTTT. Amino acids: CASSLDGRENTEAFF.

The chain uses TRBV4-3 and TRBJ1-1, with D maybe TRBD1 (6 bases). V shed 7 bases and J shed 1 base, with 13 bases lying between them. CDR3 length: 14 residues. Germline lookup yields CDR1 LGHNA and CDR2 YSLEER. This CDR3 reads CASNARGGNTEAFF. CDR3 in DNA: TGCGCCAGCAACGCCAGGGGTGGGAACACTGAAGCTTTCTTT.

The V call is TRBV10-1, the J call TRBJ1-1, with a weak D call TRBD1 (5 bases). Trimming shortened V by 4 bases and J by 4 bases, and 10 bases separated the two germline ends. Germline values: CDR1 WNHNN, CDR2 SYGVQD (reference sequence). The CDR3 has 13 residues. In DNA form, the CDR3 reads TGCGCCAGCAGTGCCACGGGGGTCACTGAAGCTTTCTTT. This codes for CASSATGVTEAFF.

The V call is TRBV19, the J call TRBJ2-3, with D perhaps TRBD1 (6 bases). Deletions cut 9 bases from V and 10 bases from J, with 20 bases between. The CDR3 covers 13 residues. Per germline, CDR1 LNHDA and CDR2 SQIVND (reference sequence). DNA for the CDR3: TGTGCCAGCTCGGGACAAAAAGATACGGCGCAGTATTTT. Translated, it gives CASSGQKDTAQYF. The entire variable domain, with the rest obtained from reference TRBV19 and TRBJ2-3, is as follows: DGGITQSPKYLFRKEGQNVTLSCEQNLNHDAMYWYRQDPGQGLRLIYYSQIVNDFQKGDIAEGYSVSREKKESFPLTVTSAQKNPTAFYLCASSGQKDTAQYFGPGTRLTVL.

This chain connects TRBV18 to TRBJ1-2; 12 bases are shared with TRBD1. CDR3 length: 15 amino acids. The germline gives CDR1 KGHSH, CDR2 LQKENI. The V gene end was trimmed by 6 bases and the J gene end by 4 bases; junction bases not matched to a gene: 6. The CDR3 DNA reads as TGTGCCAGCTCGCTCCGGGACAGGGGGCCCTATGGCTACACCTTC. This translates into CASSLRDRGPYGYTF.

V gene TRBV27 combines with J gene TRBJ2-7; tentatively, D is TRBD2 (6 bases). Germline CDR1 reads MNHEY; CDR2 reads SMNVEV (reference sequence). V lost 6 bases and J lost 7, with 16 bases in between. The CDR3 covers 13 residues. CDR3: CASSKGLLWEQYF. In DNA, the CDR3 is TGTGCCAGCAGCAAGGGACTTCTGTGGGAGCAGTACTTC.

This sequence joins TRBV19 and TRBJ1-5; D remains unclear. The V and J ends lost 7 bases and 3 bases respectively, with 13 bases between them. Per germline, CDR1 LNHDA and CDR2 SQIVND (reference sequence). The CDR3 length is 14 residues. The CDR3 sequence: CASKGTAPNQPQHF. CDR3 bases: TGTGCCAGTAAAGGTACAGCACCCAATCAGCCCCAGCATTTT.

J is TRBJ2-7 and V is TRBV6-1; the D gene is possibly TRBD2 (5 bases). V lost 2 bases to trimming and J lost 8 bases, with 16 bases between them. The CDR3 is 14 residues long. In germline, CDR1 is MNHNS, CDR2 SASEGT. The CDR3 here is CASSEMEAASQQYF. CDR3 DNA: TGTGCCAGCAGTGAAATGGAGGCCGCTTCACAGCAGTACTTC.

The chain is built from TRBV3-1 (or the pseudogene TRBV3-2) and TRBJ2-2; D not certain. CDR1 is LGHDT, CDR2 YNNKEL, per germline (reference sequence). Trimming cost V 3 bases and J 2 bases, with 10 bases left between them. This CDR3 has 15 amino acids. The CDR3 protein is CASSHRQGNTGELFF. As DNA, the CDR3 is TGTGCCAGCAGCCACCGACAAGGAAACACCGGGGAGCTGTTTTTT.

J is TRBJ2-3 and V is TRBV11-3, with 10 bases matching TRBD1. The CDR3 totals 15 residues. Germline V gene data show CDR1 as SGHNT and CDR2 as YENEEA. V lost 5 bases to trimming and J lost 2 bases; unmatched junction nucleotides: 4. CDR3 sequence: CASSATGGFTDTQYF. The DNA of the CDR3 is TGTGCCAGCAGCGCGACAGGGGGCTTCACAGATACGCAGTATTTT.

This chain uses TRBV12-3 or TRBV12-4 with TRBJ1-5; 9 nucleotides align to TRBD1. V gave up 6 bases and J gave up 6 bases; unmatched junction bases: 3. This CDR3 has 13 amino acids. The CDR3 DNA sequence: TGTGCCAGCAGAGAGACAGGGGGTCAGCCCCAGCATTTT. This encodes CASRETGGQPQHF.

This chain connects TRBV7-8 to TRBJ1-1, with D possibly being TRBD1 (6 bases). The CDR3 contains 11 residues. The V and J ends lost 1 base and 10 bases respectively, with 7 bases between them. From germline, CDR1 is SGHVS and CDR2 FQNEAQ. CDR3 nucleotides: TGTGCCAGCAGCTTAGACAGGGTAGCTTTCTTT. Encoded protein: CASSLDRVAFF.

The sample holds one count of this clone. J is TRBJ2-3 and V is TRBV10-3; TRBD2 matches 12 bases. CDR1 is ENHRY and CDR2 is SYGVKD in the germline V gene. V lost 4 bases and J lost 1; bases outside the gene matches: 6. There are 17 residues in the CDR3. CDR3 bases: TGTGCCATCAGTGTACTAGCGGGAGGATACGGCACAGATACGCAGTATTTT. Translating it yields CAISVLAGGYGTDTQYF.

V usage is TRBV7-9 and J usage is TRBJ1-1, with D possibly TRBD1 on 5 matching bases. CDR1 is SEHNR, CDR2 FQNEAQ, per germline (reference sequence). With 4 bases removed from V and 0 bases from J, the gap between germline ends came to 12 bases. The length of the CDR3 is 15 residues. The CDR3 here is CASSWGQPMNTEAFF. The CDR3 nucleotides read TGTGCCAGCAGCTGGGGCCAGCCAATGAACACTGAAGCTTTCTTT.

This chain joins TRBV4-1 and TRBJ2-7, with 7 bases identical to TRBD1. This CDR3 is 15 amino acids long. With V trimmed by 4 bases and J by 4 bases, 10 bases remained unmatched. Germline V lookup: CDR1 MGHRA, CDR2 YSYEKL. CDR3 sequence (DNA): TGCGCCAGCAGCCCTTCACGGACAGGATTTTACGAGCAGTACTTC. It yields the protein CASSPSRTGFYEQYF.

The rearrangement joins TRBV2 to TRBJ1-2; D is perhaps TRBD1 (5 bases). Per the germline V gene, CDR1 is SNHLY and CDR2 is FYNNEI. V was shortened by 7 bases and J by 4 bases, with 16 bases between the two germline ends. There are 14 residues in the CDR3. CDR3 protein: CASTGTGGSYGYTF. DNA for the CDR3: TGTGCCAGCACCGGGACGGGGGGAAGCTATGGCTACACCTTC.

This clone was observed a handful of times. The chain employs TRBV3-1 (or the pseudogene TRBV3-2) and TRBJ1-4; 7 bases match TRBD1. CDR1 is LGHDT and CDR2 is YNNKEL in the germline V gene (reference sequence). J lost 4 bases, V lost 1 base, and 3 bases had no gene match. The CDR3 contains 15 residues. The CDR3 DNA reads TGTGCCAGCAGCCAAGCGGACAGGATTAATGAAAAACTGTTTTTT. Translation gives CASSQADRINEKLFF.

The chain links TRBV11-2 to TRBJ1-3; D unresolved. The germline CDR1 and CDR2 sequences are SGHAT and FQNNGV. Trimming cost V 3 bases and J 0 bases, with 12 bases left between them. The CDR3 has 16 amino acids. The CDR3 DNA reads TGTGCCAGCAGCTTTAGGCAGGAAGTCTCTGGAAACACCATATATTTT. It is translated as CASSFRQEVSGNTIYF.

The V call is TRBV6-2 or TRBV6-3, the J call TRBJ1-1; D is perhaps TRBD1 (6 bases). The CDR3 covers 14 residues. The germline V and J ends were trimmed by 1 base and 8 bases, with 14 bases remaining between them. Germline V gene lookup returns CDR1 MNHEY and CDR2 SVGEGT. CDR3 DNA sequence: TGTGCCAGCAGTTACTGGGCGGGGGGGGCGGAAGCTTTCTTT. The encoded protein is CASSYWAGGAEAFF.

The chain combines TRBV28 with TRBJ2-7; 11 bases are a match to TRBD2. This CDR3 is 16 amino acids long. V lost 6 bases and J lost 4; bases outside the gene matches: 11. Looked up from germline, CDR1 is MDHEN and CDR2 is SYDVKM. CDR3 nucleotide sequence: TGTGCCAGCAGGCGGGCGGGACTAGCGGCCAAATACGAGCAGTACTTC. It codes for CASRRAGLAAKYEQYF.

V usage is TRBV15 and J usage is TRBJ2-1; 9 bases align to TRBD2. Trimming took 5 bases from V and 2 from J; bases not matched to a gene: 7. Germline assignment: CDR1 LNHNV and CDR2 YYDKDF (reference sequence). The CDR3 consists of 16 residues. The CDR3 loop reads CATSGGGRGTYNEQFF. The CDR3 DNA is TGTGCCACCAGCGGTGGCGGGAGGGGAACCTACAATGAGCAGTTCTTC.

The chain uses TRBV6-2 or TRBV6-3 and TRBJ2-2; D gene unclear. V was clipped by 6 bases and J by 6 bases, with 11 bases between them. CDR1 and CDR2 (germline): MNHEY, SVGEGT. The CDR3 runs to 13 residues. The CDR3 loop reads CASSRLGPGELFF. Written as DNA, the CDR3 is TGTGCCAGCAGCCGGCTAGGTCCCGGGGAGCTGTTTTTT.

The genes are TRBV12-3 or TRBV12-4 and TRBJ1-3; D gene ambiguous. This CDR3 is built from 13 residues. The V gene lost 6 bases and the J gene lost 1 base, with 7 bases spanning the gap. The CDR3 DNA reads TGTGCCAGCAGCCTCCTATCTGGAAACACCATATATTTT. This sequence encodes CASSLLSGNTIYF.

J is TRBJ1-4 and V is TRBV15; possible D gene TRBD1, 6 bases. CDR3 length: 16 residues. Per the germline V gene, CDR1 is LNHNV and CDR2 is YYDKDF (reference sequence). Between the trimmed V and J ends, which lost 0 bases and 0 bases, there was a span of 8 bases. The CDR3 protein is CATSRDWTATNEKLFF. The DNA for the CDR3 is TGTGCCACCAGCAGAGATTGGACAGCAACTAATGAAAAACTGTTTTTT.

In DNA, the CDR3 is TGCGCCAGCAGCTTGGGAAGGGGGCCAGAGACCCAGTACTTC. It yields the protein CASSLGRGPETQYF. The chain joins TRBV5-1 to TRBJ2-5; 7 bases fit TRBD1. The CDR3 runs to 14 residues. J gave up 4 bases and V 0 bases, and 3 bases lay outside the gene matches. CDR1 is SGHRS, CDR2 YFSETQ, per germline.

The chain carries TRBV7-8 and TRBJ2-1, with TRBD2 matching 9 bases. CDR1 and CDR2 (germline): SGHVS, FQNEAQ. J lost 14 bases, V lost 5 bases, and 16 bases had no gene match. This CDR3 is 15 amino acids long. CDR3 bases: TGTGCCAGCAGCCCCCAATCAGCGGGCGGGGGGGCCGAGTTCTTC. This translates into CASSPQSAGGGAEFF.

The CDR3 coding sequence is TGTGCCAGCAGCCATATTGGGGGAGGGTTTGGTGAAAAACTGTTTTTT. Protein sequence: CASSHIGGGFGEKLFF. The chain combines TRBV28 with TRBJ1-4; possibly TRBD1 for D (5 bases). V lost 6 bases to trimming and J lost 7 bases, with 21 bases between them. This CDR3 is built from 16 residues. Looked up from germline, CDR1 is MDHEN and CDR2 is SYDVKM.